A selection of T cell receptor beta chains follows, all from one sample in a study of regulatory T cells in long-lasting Graves disease. MiXCR, run by TCRdb on the multiplex PCR reads, gives a single entry per CDR3 protein. The sample has 450,000 or so distinct CDR3 sequences, about a fifth seen once. Sequenced material: peripheral blood mononuclear cells (PBMCs), taken when the disease was refractory, from a patient treated with antithyroid drugs. These receptors came from a female donor with Graves disease. Both conserved end residues are part of each CDR3. A D gene is named only where the DNA matches it firmly. Part of the rows lack a size; the others show once, few, many or a class for expanded clones.

TRBJ1-6 | TRBV30 | . | many | CAWSDGSSYNSPLHF | TGTGCCTGGAGCGACGGGAGCTCCTATAATTCACCCCTCCACTTT
TRBJ1-2 | TRBV6-2/TRBV6-3 | . | many | CASSDLDSGYGYTF | TGTGCCAGCAGCGATTTGGACAGCGGCTATGGCTACACCTTC
TRBJ1-1 | TRBV11-3 | . | many | CASSSDSDEAFF | TGTGCCAGCAGCTCGGACAGCGACGAAGCTTTCTTT
TRBJ1-5 | TRBV12-3/TRBV12-4 | . | many | CASSYTTGNQPQHF | TGTGCCAGCAGTTACACAACAGGCAATCAGCCCCAGCATTTT
TRBJ2-7 | TRBV28 | TRBD1 | many | CASRETGGESYEQYF | TGTGCCAGCAGGGAAACAGGGGGCGAATCTTACGAGCAGTACTTC
TRBJ2-1 | TRBV5-5 | TRBD2 | . | CASSLGLAGWYEQFF | TGTGCCAGCAGCTTGGGGCTAGCGGGGTGGTATGAGCAGTTCTTC
TRBJ1-2 | TRBV7-9 | . | . | CASSWPAVTDGYGYTF | TGTGCCAGCAGCTGGCCTGCCGTGACGGACGGATATGGCTACACCTTC
TRBJ2-7 | TRBV20-1 | . | . | CSAPPHHLEYEQYF | TGCAGTGCCCCCCCCCACCACCTTGAGTACGAGCAGTACTTC
TRBJ1-1 | TRBV7-9 | . | many | CASSRDATKEAFF | TGTGCCAGCAGCCGGGATGCAACTAAAGAAGCTTTCTTT
TRBJ2-3 | TRBV5-1 | . | . | CASSSPTDTQYF | TGCGCCAGCAGCTCCCCCACAGATACGCAGTATTTT
TRBJ2-7 | TRBV2 | . | many | CASRLSDSGALSYEQYF | TGTGCCAGCAGGCTATCGGATTCAGGGGCTCTATCCTACGAGCAGTACTTC
TRBJ1-6 | TRBV5-4 | . | . | CASSSPGQYNSPLHF | TGTGCCAGCAGCTCACCGGGTCAATATAATTCACCCCTCCACTTT
TRBJ1-3 | TRBV19 | . | few | CASSTTGQLSSGNTIYF | TGTGCCAGTAGTACAACCGGACAGCTGAGCTCTGGAAACACCATATATTTT
TRBJ2-1 | TRBV10-2 | . | . | CASSEGQTYNEQFF | TGCGCCAGCAGTGAGGGACAGACCTACAATGAGCAGTTCTTC
TRBJ1-5 | TRBV2 | . | . | CASSGDNSNQPQHF | TGTGCCAGCAGTGGAGACAACAGCAATCAGCCCCAGCATTTT
TRBJ1-1 | TRBV6-1 | . | many | CASISQPNTEAFF | TGTGCCAGCATTTCCCAGCCAAACACTGAAGCTTTCTTT
TRBJ2-3 | TRBV12-3/TRBV12-4 | . | . | CASSATGSSSTDTQYF | TGTGCCAGCAGCGCTACGGGGTCCTCTAGCACAGATACGCAGTATTTT
TRBJ2-7 | TRBV27 | TRBD1 | . | CASRAGGGTYEQYF | TGTGCCAGCAGGGCAGGGGGCGGTACCTACGAGCAGTACTTC
TRBJ2-5 | TRBV27 | . | . | CASKTWETQYF | TGTGCCAGCAAAACCTGGGAGACCCAGTACTTC
TRBJ2-2 | TRBV6-1 | . | few | CASSVTGTGELFF | TGTGCCAGCAGTGTTACGGGGACCGGGGAGCTGTTTTTT
TRBJ1-5 | TRBV12-3/TRBV12-4 | . | many | CASCFGNQPQHF | TGTGCCAGTTGTTTTGGCAATCAGCCCCAGCATTTT
TRBJ1-2 | TRBV28 | . | many | CASRLTGTYGYTF | TGTGCCAGCAGACTAACAGGGACCTATGGCTACACCTTC
TRBJ2-5 | TRBV5-1 | TRBD1 | . | CASSLDRGTTQYF | TGCGCCAGCAGCTTGGACAGGGGAACCACCCAGTACTTC
TRBJ2-6 | TRBV7-2 | . | few | CASSQRLSGANVLTF | TGTGCCAGCAGCCAAAGGCTCTCTGGGGCCAACGTCCTGACTTTC
TRBJ2-2 | TRBV28 | TRBD1 | many | CASSLSGTGGAGELFF | TGTGCCAGCAGTTTATCCGGGACAGGGGGCGCCGGGGAGCTGTTTTTT
TRBJ2-7 | TRBV7-8 | . | few | CASSLYAENEQYF | TGTGCCAGCAGCTTATATGCTGAGAACGAGCAGTACTTC
TRBJ1-5 | TRBV20-1 | . | few | CSGAIAGNQPQHF | TGCAGTGGAGCGATTGCTGGCAATCAGCCCCAGCATTTT
TRBJ1-1 | TRBV6-1 | . | many | CASSELFKLRNTEAFF | TGTGCCAGCAGTGAACTGTTCAAGTTGAGGAACACTGAAGCTTTCTTT
TRBJ2-7 | TRBV24-1 | . | many | CATSDFPHDEQYF | TGTGCCACCAGTGATTTTCCGCACGACGAGCAGTACTTC
TRBJ1-1 | TRBV6-1 | TRBD1 | many | CASSHRGQGTEAFF | TGTGCCAGCAGTCACAGGGGGCAAGGCACTGAAGCTTTCTTT
TRBJ1-2 | TRBV20-1 | TRBD1 | many | CSARDLEDRSPNYGYTF | TGCAGTGCTAGAGATCTAGAGGACAGGTCTCCTAACTATGGCTACACCTTC
TRBJ2-3 | TRBV7-2 | . | many | CASSLSRGGTDTQYF | TGTGCCAGCAGCTTATCCCGAGGGGGCACAGATACGCAGTATTTT
TRBJ2-4 | TRBV12-3/TRBV12-4 | . | many | CASSWDGAKNIQYF | TGTGCCAGCAGTTGGGACGGAGCCAAAAACATTCAGTACTTC